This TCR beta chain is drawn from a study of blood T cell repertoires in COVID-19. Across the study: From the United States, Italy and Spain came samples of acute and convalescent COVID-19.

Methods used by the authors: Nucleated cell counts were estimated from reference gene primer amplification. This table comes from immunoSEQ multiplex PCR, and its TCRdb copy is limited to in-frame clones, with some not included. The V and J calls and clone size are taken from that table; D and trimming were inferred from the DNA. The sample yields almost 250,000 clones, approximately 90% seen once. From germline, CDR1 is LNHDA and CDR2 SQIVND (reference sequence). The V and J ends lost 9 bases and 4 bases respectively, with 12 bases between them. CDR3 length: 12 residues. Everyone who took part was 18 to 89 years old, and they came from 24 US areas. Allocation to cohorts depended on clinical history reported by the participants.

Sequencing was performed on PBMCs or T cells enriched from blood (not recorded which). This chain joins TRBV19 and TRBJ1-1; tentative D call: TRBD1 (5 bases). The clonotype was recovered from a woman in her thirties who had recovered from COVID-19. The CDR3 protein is CASTRGFTEAFF. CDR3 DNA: TGTGCCAGCACCCGGGGGTTCACTGAAGCTTTCTTT.